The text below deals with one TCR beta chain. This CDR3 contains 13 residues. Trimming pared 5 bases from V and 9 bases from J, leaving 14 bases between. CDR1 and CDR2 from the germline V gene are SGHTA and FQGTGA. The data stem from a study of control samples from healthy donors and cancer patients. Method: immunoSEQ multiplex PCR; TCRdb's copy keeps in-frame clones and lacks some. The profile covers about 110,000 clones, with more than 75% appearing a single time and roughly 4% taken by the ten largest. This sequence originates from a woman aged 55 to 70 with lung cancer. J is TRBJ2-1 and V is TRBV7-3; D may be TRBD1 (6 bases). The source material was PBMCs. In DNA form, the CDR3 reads TGTGCCAGCAGCCAGCCCAGGGGCGGTGAGCAGTTCTTC. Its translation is CASSQPRGGEQFF.